These 5 T cell receptor beta chains originate from one sample sequenced in a study of blood T cell repertoires in COVID-19. Only in-frame clones appear in the TCRdb table, and some are missing; sequencing was by immunoSEQ multiplex PCR. The table includes about 280,000 clones, around 85% detected once. Sequenced: PBMCs or T cells enriched from blood (not recorded which). The origin of the receptors is a woman in her forties who had recovered from COVID-19.

The chain is built from TRBV7-2 and TRBJ2-7, with 7 bases aligning to TRBD2. The V and J ends lost 0 bases and 4 bases, in that order; junction bases with no gene match: 6. This CDR3 is built from 15 residues. Germline V CDR1 and CDR2: SGHTA, FQGNSA. The CDR3 DNA reads as TGTGCCAGCAGCTTAGCGAGCGGGGCCGGTTACGAGCAGTACTTC. Translated, it gives CASSLASGAGYEQYF.

On this clone: A junction end diverges from the germline sequence, so it may reflect a read error. The V call is TRBV7-9, the J call TRBJ2-3, with 10 bases fitting TRBD2. Germline CDR1 is SEHNR and CDR2 is FQNEAQ (reference sequence). This CDR3 is 19 amino acids long. The CDR3 protein is CTSSTLIAGGEWGTDTQYF. The CDR3 nucleotides read TGTACCAGCAGCACTCTCATAGCGGGAGGAGAATGGGGTACAGATACGCAGTATTTT.

This chain connects TRBV20-1 to TRBJ2-5; 8 nucleotides align to TRBD2. The germline V gene encodes CDR1 DFQATT and CDR2 SNEGSKA (reference sequence). The V and J ends lost 3 bases and 1 base, in that order; junction bases with no gene match: 7. This CDR3 comprises 15 residues. The CDR3 loop is CSASETGTSQETQYF. DNA of the CDR3: TGCAGTGCTAGTGAAACCGGGACTAGCCAAGAGACCCAGTACTTC.

V and J are TRBV6-5 and TRBJ2-7; TRBD1 agrees at 9 bases. The germline V gene encodes CDR1 MNHEY and CDR2 SVGAGI. This CDR3 has 15 residues. V was clipped by 4 bases and J by 0 bases; unmatched bases: 4. The CDR3 nucleotides read TGTGCCAGCAGTTGGTCGACAGGGGGCTCCTACGAGCAGTACTTC. Translated: CASSWSTGGSYEQYF.

The V call is TRBV19, the J call TRBJ1-4; 7 bases line up with TRBD1. V dropped 9 bases and J dropped 0; count of bases not matched to a gene: 7. The germline CDR1 and CDR2 sequences are LNHDA and SQIVND (reference sequence). The CDR3 loop spans 15 amino acids. The CDR3 spells CASKTTGATNEKLFF. As DNA, the CDR3 is TGTGCCAGCAAAACCACAGGGGCAACTAATGAAAAACTGTTTTTT.